These T cell receptor beta chains were read from a single sample in a study of regulatory T cells in long-lasting Graves disease. TCRdb called the multiplex PCR reads again in MiXCR, with one record for every CDR3 protein. This sample yields approximately 400,000 distinct CDR3 sequences, of which under 15% are seen a single time; 16% belongs to the top ten. These sequences were also reported in another study, on T cells in Graves' hyperthyroidism and ophthalmopathy.

The material sequenced was peripheral blood mononuclear cells (PBMCs), taken at new diagnosis, from a patient treated with antithyroid drugs. These receptors all come from a woman between 25 and 40 years old with Graves disease. CDR3s include the opening cysteine and the closing phenylalanine or tryptophan. Each record gives: D gene, clone size, J gene, V gene, CDR3 DNA, CDR3 protein. D genes are given only for firm matches. Clone size is shown for a subset of rows, as once, few, many or a class of expanded clone.

d_call: .
clone_size: many
j_call: TRBJ2-7
v_call: TRBV2
cdr3_nt: TGTGCCAGCAGCCTAGGGGATTTCTCCTACGAGCAGTACTTC
cdr3_aa: CASSLGDFSYEQYF

d_call: TRBD2
clone_size: .
j_call: TRBJ2-1
v_call: TRBV7-9
cdr3_nt: TGTGCCAGCAGGGGGGCGGTCGGCGTAGCGGGAGGGCGAGGGTACAATGAGCAGTTCTTC
cdr3_aa: CASRGAVGVAGGRGYNEQFF

d_call: TRBD2
clone_size: few
j_call: TRBJ2-7
v_call: TRBV10-2
cdr3_nt: TGCGCCAGCAGTATGTGGGCGACTAGCAGGTCCTACGAGCAGTACTTC
cdr3_aa: CASSMWATSRSYEQYF

d_call: .
clone_size: many
j_call: TRBJ2-1
v_call: TRBV5-1
cdr3_nt: TGCGCCAGCAGCTTGGGAGGTACCCAGGAGCAGTTCTTC
cdr3_aa: CASSLGGTQEQFF

d_call: TRBD2
clone_size: few
j_call: TRBJ2-5
v_call: TRBV29-1
cdr3_nt: TGCAGCTGGGGACTAACAGAAGAGACCCAGTACTTC
cdr3_aa: CSWGLTEETQYF

d_call: TRBD1
clone_size: many
j_call: TRBJ2-1
v_call: TRBV20-1
cdr3_nt: TGCAGTGCTAGAGGCTTGTTTCAGGGGGCCGGGGGTAATGAGCAGTTCTTC
cdr3_aa: CSARGLFQGAGGNEQFF

d_call: TRBD1
clone_size: .
j_call: TRBJ1-2
v_call: TRBV9
cdr3_nt: TGTGCCAGCAGCGTAGGGGACAGGGGGGACTATGGCTACACCTTC
cdr3_aa: CASSVGDRGDYGYTF

d_call: .
clone_size: many
j_call: TRBJ2-3
v_call: TRBV12-3/TRBV12-4
cdr3_nt: TGTGCCAGCAGTCTGACCCCAGGGAGAGATACGCAGTATTTT
cdr3_aa: CASSLTPGRDTQYF

d_call: TRBD2
clone_size: many
j_call: TRBJ2-5
v_call: TRBV24-1
cdr3_nt: TGTGCCACCAGTGGGTTGAATTTAGCGGGAGCGCCCGAAGAGACCCAGTACTTC
cdr3_aa: CATSGLNLAGAPEETQYF

d_call: .
clone_size: many
j_call: TRBJ2-3
v_call: TRBV28
cdr3_nt: TGTGCCAGCAGTCCCCTGGGCGGGGCCCGCCCGGTCGATACGCAGTATTTT
cdr3_aa: CASSPLGGARPVDTQYF

d_call: TRBD2
clone_size: few
j_call: TRBJ2-3
v_call: TRBV7-2
cdr3_nt: TGTGCCAGCAGCTTAGCCCGACTAGCGGGAGGTTCCACAGATACGCAGTATTTT
cdr3_aa: CASSLARLAGGSTDTQYF

d_call: .
clone_size: .
j_call: TRBJ2-3
v_call: TRBV10-3
cdr3_nt: TGTGCCATCAGCGCCGGGCAGGGCACAGATACGCAGTATTTT
cdr3_aa: CAISAGQGTDTQYF

d_call: .
clone_size: .
j_call: TRBJ1-2
v_call: TRBV2
cdr3_nt: TGTGCCAGCATTAGTAACAACTGTGGCTACACCTTC
cdr3_aa: CASISNNCGYTF

d_call: .
clone_size: .
j_call: TRBJ2-3
v_call: TRBV2
cdr3_nt: TGTGCCAGCAGGGGTAGAGGTGGAGATACGCAGTATTTT
cdr3_aa: CASRGRGGDTQYF

d_call: .
clone_size: few
j_call: TRBJ1-1
v_call: TRBV4-1
cdr3_nt: TGCGCCAGCAGCCAGGGCGAGAACACTGAAGCTTTCTTT
cdr3_aa: CASSQGENTEAFF

d_call: TRBD1
clone_size: many
j_call: TRBJ1-5
v_call: TRBV28
cdr3_nt: TGTGCCAGCAATGATGACAGGGGTGGCAATCAGCCCCAGCATTTT
cdr3_aa: CASNDDRGGNQPQHF

d_call: .
clone_size: .
j_call: TRBJ2-2
v_call: TRBV12-5
cdr3_nt: TGTGCTAGTCGGGTAGGGGATAGTTTAAGCACCGGGGAGCTGTTTTTT
cdr3_aa: CASRVGDSLSTGELFF

d_call: .
clone_size: few
j_call: TRBJ2-5
v_call: TRBV7-6
cdr3_nt: TGTGCCAGCAGCTTATGGGGGGTGGGAGAGACCCAGTACTTC
cdr3_aa: CASSLWGVGETQYF

d_call: TRBD1
clone_size: few
j_call: TRBJ1-1
v_call: TRBV14
cdr3_nt: TGTGCCAGCAGCCAAGATTTTTTTGGGACAGGGGGCCCTACTGAAGCTTTCTTT
cdr3_aa: CASSQDFFGTGGPTEAFF

d_call: .
clone_size: many
j_call: TRBJ1-1
v_call: TRBV30
cdr3_nt: TGTGCCTGGATAAGGACAGAAGCTTTCTTT
cdr3_aa: CAWIRTEAFF

d_call: TRBD2
clone_size: many
j_call: TRBJ2-5
v_call: TRBV20-1
cdr3_nt: TGCAGTGCTCTTAGCGGGACCAAAGAGACCCAGTACTTC
cdr3_aa: CSALSGTKETQYF

d_call: TRBD2
clone_size: few
j_call: TRBJ2-6
v_call: TRBV12-5
cdr3_nt: TGTGCTAGTGGTCCACGCGGGGACACCGTCGGTAGCGGGGGCTCTGGGGCCAACGTCCTGACTTTC
cdr3_aa: CASGPRGDTVGSGGSGANVLTF

d_call: .
clone_size: many
j_call: TRBJ2-3
v_call: TRBV20-1
cdr3_nt: TGCAGTGCTAGGGACTTCGCCACAGATACGCAGTATTTT
cdr3_aa: CSARDFATDTQYF

d_call: .
clone_size: once
j_call: TRBJ2-7
v_call: TRBV30
cdr3_nt: TGTGCCTGGAGGTACGGGGGTGACCACGAGCAGTACTTC
cdr3_aa: CAWRYGGDHEQYF

d_call: .
clone_size: .
j_call: TRBJ1-5
v_call: TRBV6-2/TRBV6-3
cdr3_nt: TGTGCCACAATGACGGGTTATCAGCCCCAGCATTTT
cdr3_aa: CATMTGYQPQHF

d_call: TRBD2
clone_size: many
j_call: TRBJ2-2
v_call: TRBV20-1
cdr3_nt: TGCAGTGCCGTCCCCAGCGGGAGGCTCACCGGGGAGCTGTTTTTT
cdr3_aa: CSAVPSGRLTGELFF

d_call: .
clone_size: many
j_call: TRBJ1-2
v_call: TRBV5-1
cdr3_nt: TGCGCCAGCAGCTTGGCGACAGAGGGCTATGGCTACACCTTC
cdr3_aa: CASSLATEGYGYTF

d_call: .
clone_size: .
j_call: TRBJ1-5
v_call: TRBV11-2
cdr3_nt: TGTGCCAGCAGCTCGACAGAACATCAGCCCCAGCATTTT
cdr3_aa: CASSSTEHQPQHF

d_call: TRBD2
clone_size: .
j_call: TRBJ2-1
v_call: TRBV19
cdr3_nt: TGTGCCAGTAGTATCCCCGGGAGGGCCACCAATGAGCAGTTCTTC
cdr3_aa: CASSIPGRATNEQFF

d_call: .
clone_size: .
j_call: TRBJ2-3
v_call: TRBV4-1
cdr3_nt: TGCGCCAGCAGCCAAGATCGGGGTAGCGGTGAGGGGGATACGCAGTATTTT
cdr3_aa: CASSQDRGSGEGDTQYF

d_call: TRBD2
clone_size: few
j_call: TRBJ2-7
v_call: TRBV20-1
cdr3_nt: TGCAGTGCCGCCGGGACTAGCGGCTACGAGCAGTACTTC
cdr3_aa: CSAAGTSGYEQYF

d_call: TRBD2
clone_size: many
j_call: TRBJ2-3
v_call: TRBV7-9
cdr3_nt: TGTGCCAGCAGCCCCGGGACTAGCCTCACAGATACGCAGTATTTT
cdr3_aa: CASSPGTSLTDTQYF

d_call: .
clone_size: .
j_call: TRBJ2-7
v_call: TRBV15
cdr3_nt: TGTGCCACCAGCAGAGATGGGTCGGCGTTGCAGTACTTC
cdr3_aa: CATSRDGSALQYF

d_call: TRBD2
clone_size: many
j_call: TRBJ2-7
v_call: TRBV7-9
cdr3_nt: TGTGCCAGCAGCTTGGAACTAGCGGGGGCCTACGAGCAGTACTTC
cdr3_aa: CASSLELAGAYEQYF

d_call: .
clone_size: many
j_call: TRBJ2-7
v_call: TRBV7-8
cdr3_nt: TGTGCCAGCAGCTCTGGAGGGACCGAGCAGTACTTC
cdr3_aa: CASSSGGTEQYF

d_call: TRBD1
clone_size: many
j_call: TRBJ1-5
v_call: TRBV30
cdr3_nt: TGTGCCTGGAGTGCTCCGACAGGGCAATTGCCCCAGCATTTT
cdr3_aa: CAWSAPTGQLPQHF

d_call: .
clone_size: many
j_call: TRBJ1-1
v_call: TRBV28
cdr3_nt: TGTGCCAGCAGTCTCAAGGTGCCCACTGAAGCTTTCTTT
cdr3_aa: CASSLKVPTEAFF

d_call: TRBD2
clone_size: few
j_call: TRBJ2-7
v_call: TRBV4-1
cdr3_nt: TGCGCCAGCAGATTCACTAGCGGTATAACCTACGAGCAGTACTTC
cdr3_aa: CASRFTSGITYEQYF

d_call: .
clone_size: once
j_call: TRBJ1-2
v_call: TRBV18
cdr3_nt: TGTGCCAGCTTTCACCGAGACAGAGCCTATGGCTACACCTTC
cdr3_aa: CASFHRDRAYGYTF

d_call: .
clone_size: .
j_call: TRBJ2-1
v_call: TRBV5-8
cdr3_nt: TGCGCCAGCAGCCAAGAGCCGGAGGGCTCCTACAATGAGCAGTCCTTC
cdr3_aa: CASSQEPEGSYNEQSF

d_call: .
clone_size: many
j_call: TRBJ1-5
v_call: TRBV12-3/TRBV12-4
cdr3_nt: TGTGCCAGCAGTTTGGACGTGGATCAGCCCCAGCATTTT
cdr3_aa: CASSLDVDQPQHF

d_call: TRBD2
clone_size: many
j_call: TRBJ2-1
v_call: TRBV20-1
cdr3_nt: TGCAGTGCTAGATCCCTAGCGGGGATTTACAATGAGCAGTTCTTC
cdr3_aa: CSARSLAGIYNEQFF

d_call: TRBD2
clone_size: .
j_call: TRBJ2-3
v_call: TRBV7-6
cdr3_nt: TGTGCCAGCAGCTTAACTCTAGGGACTAGCGGAGACACAGATACGCAGTATTTT
cdr3_aa: CASSLTLGTSGDTDTQYF

d_call: TRBD1
clone_size: .
j_call: TRBJ1-4
v_call: TRBV12-5
cdr3_nt: TGTGCTAGTGGAATTGGGACAGCACCTCGTAATGAAAAACTGTTTTTT
cdr3_aa: CASGIGTAPRNEKLFF

d_call: TRBD1
clone_size: .
j_call: TRBJ2-6
v_call: TRBV27
cdr3_nt: TGTGCCAGCAGTTTATTTCGAACAGGGGCCCCCTCTGGGGCCAACGTCCTGACTTTC
cdr3_aa: CASSLFRTGAPSGANVLTF

d_call: .
clone_size: .
j_call: TRBJ2-4
v_call: TRBV4-1
cdr3_nt: TGCGCCAGCAGCCAACCAACCCGGGGGCCGAAAAACATTCAGTACTTC
cdr3_aa: CASSQPTRGPKNIQYF

d_call: .
clone_size: many
j_call: TRBJ1-2
v_call: TRBV28
cdr3_nt: TGTGCCAGCAGCCCCATCTCCGGGGATGGCTACACCTTC
cdr3_aa: CASSPISGDGYTF

d_call: .
clone_size: .
j_call: TRBJ1-4
v_call: TRBV20-1
cdr3_nt: TGCAGTGCTAGAGATGGCATCGTGGGGCGAGATAATGAAAAACTGCTTTTT
cdr3_aa: CSARDGIVGRDNEKLLF

d_call: .
clone_size: many
j_call: TRBJ2-4
v_call: TRBV10-2
cdr3_nt: TGCGCCAGCAGTGTTATCAGAGCGAAACTAGCCAAAAACATTCAGTACTTC
cdr3_aa: CASSVIRAKLAKNIQYF

d_call: .
clone_size: many
j_call: TRBJ1-3
v_call: TRBV27
cdr3_nt: TGTGCCAGCAGCTTAGCAGGGACTGGAAACACCATATATTTT
cdr3_aa: CASSLAGTGNTIYF

d_call: TRBD2
clone_size: .
j_call: TRBJ2-1
v_call: TRBV20-1
cdr3_nt: TGCAGTGCTAGTCTAGCGGCCGACTACAATGAGCAGTTCTTC
cdr3_aa: CSASLAADYNEQFF

d_call: TRBD1
clone_size: few
j_call: TRBJ2-5
v_call: TRBV5-1
cdr3_nt: TGCGCCAGCAGCACGCAGGGGGCGGCGGAGACCCAGTACTTC
cdr3_aa: CASSTQGAAETQYF

d_call: TRBD1
clone_size: many
j_call: TRBJ2-7
v_call: TRBV5-5
cdr3_nt: TGTGCCAGCAGCTACCGGGACAGGGAGGCCTACGAGCAGTACTTC
cdr3_aa: CASSYRDREAYEQYF

d_call: TRBD1
clone_size: once
j_call: TRBJ2-1
v_call: TRBV4-3
cdr3_nt: TGCGTCAGCAGCCATGTAGACAGGGTTGATCACAATGAGCAGTTCTTC
cdr3_aa: CVSSHVDRVDHNEQFF